This TCR beta chain derives from a study of cytomegalovirus exposure and HLA in healthy donors. Whole-study results and caveats: According to an earlier analysis, most TCR beta V segments yielded productive rearrangements about 87% or about 30% of the time.

This CDR3 spans 15 amino acids. Deletions cut 4 bases from V and 0 bases from J, with 10 bases between. CDR1 and CDR2 from the germline V gene are PRHDT and FYEKMQ (reference sequence). PCR amplification relied on 60 Vbeta primers (plus 13 Jbeta primers). This table comes from immunoSEQ multiplex PCR, and its TCRdb copy is limited to in-frame clones, with some not included. The sample has more than 150,000 clones, roughly 82% seen once. As regards this clone: Its antigen remains unknown.

The sample taken for sequencing was PBMCs. J is TRBJ2-1 and V is TRBV13; a possible D gene is TRBD2 (5 bases). The sequence came from a girl aged 2 to 9 in good health and CMV-seropositive. The CDR3 is CASSSLAHSYNEQFF. Here the CDR3 DNA reads TGTGCCAGCAGCTCCTTAGCGCACTCCTACAATGAGCAGTTCTTC.